This entry is about one T cell receptor (beta chain). This table comes from immunoSEQ multiplex PCR, and its TCRdb copy is limited to in-frame clones, with some not included. The table includes about 74,000 clones, 84% detected once. The CDR3 length is 15 residues. The germline V gene encodes CDR1 SGHRS and CDR2 YFSETQ. Trimming left V 0 bases short and J 2 bases short, with 10 bases between. The data derive from a study of T cells in localized non-small cell lung cancer. The sequence came from a female donor of 60 years or more with stage I lung adenocarcinoma. Source: peripheral blood, taken before any cancer treatment. The chain has TRBV5-1 and TRBJ2-3; D may be TRBD2 (6 bases). The CDR3 nucleotides are TGCGCCAGCAGCTTGGGGCGGGGAGACACAGATACGCAGTATTTT. Translation: CASSLGRGDTDTQYF.